This TCR beta chain was observed in a study of identical twins. Study outcomes and limitations: A lower insertion count was a feature of abundant cord blood beta clonotypes, with no such feature in memory repertoires. There was an excess of low generation probability in the out-of-frame alpha sequences that twins shared.

TCRdb called the 5' RACE reads again in MiXCR, with one record for every CDR3 protein. The sample lists about 810,000 distinct CDR3 sequences; 9% to 15% were seen once. There are 14 residues in the CDR3. V was clipped by 2 bases and J by 5 bases; unmatched bases: 5. Germline loops: CDR1 DFQATT, CDR2 SNEGSKA (reference sequence). With respect to this clonotype: What it binds is unknown.

These data also formed part of another study, on yellow fever vaccine responses in identical twins.

The chain employs TRBV20-1 and TRBJ2-1; 8 bases agree with TRBD2. This sequence was found in a young woman in good health. Sample: PBMCs. The CDR3 DNA sequence: TGCAGTGCTAGAAAAGCGGGGGTTGACAATGAGCAGTTCTTC. Amino acids: CSARKAGVDNEQFF.